This T cell receptor (beta chain) was obtained from a study of OX40 agonist ivuxolimab in advanced cancers. In the study overall: Hepatocellular carcinoma, melanoma, renal cell or head and neck cancer affected the dose-escalation patients. Anti-PD-1, anti-PD-L1 or anti-CTLA-4 therapy given earlier was allowed, and around 40% had some. Overall study findings and caveats: Among the least clonally expanded were partial responders at 0.1-3.0 mg/kg. Clonal expansion from baseline to week 6 occurred in both CD4+ and CD8+ T cells.

This CDR3 contains 15 residues. The germline CDR1 and CDR2 sequences are SGHTA and FQGNSA. Trimming took 3 bases from V and 1 from J, leaving 12 bases between them. Points on this clone: Its target is not known.

TCRdb's table, derived via immunoSEQ multiplex PCR, lists solely in-frame clones and lacks some. The table lists approximately 69,000 clones, 75% to 85% of them singletons. The sequence came from an adult with an advanced solid tumor such as melanoma, head and neck, liver or kidney cancer. This rearrangement joins TRBV7-2 to TRBJ1-1; maybe TRBD1 (5 bases). Specimen: CD4+ or CD8+ T cells sorted from blood, collected in a trial of the OX40 agonist ivuxolimab. The CDR3 sequence is CASSFRDVTNTEAFF. The CDR3 coding sequence is TGTGCCAGCAGCTTCAGGGATGTTACGAACACTGAAGCTTTCTTT.